This T cell receptor (beta chain) was sequenced during a study of shared clonotypes between healthy human individuals. This clone occurred once. What it binds is not known. Study-wide findings and caveats: Sharing across four donors was seen in around 5% of naive CD4 clonotypes.

The CDR3 sequence is 14 residues long. Trimming removed 2 bases at V and 8 bases at J, with 13 bases between. The germline CDR1 and CDR2 sequences are MDHEN and SYDVKM. The table came from immunoSEQ multiplex PCR; TCRdb's copy has only in-frame clones and leaves some out. The table lists over a million clones, around 76% of them singletons, with 1.4% to 1.5% in the top ten. The genes are TRBV28 and TRBJ1-3; D remains ambiguous. The sample was memory CD4+ T cells sorted from blood. The subset was: CD45RA-negative fraction. This TCR was recovered from a man between 18 and 29 years old in good health. The CDR3 reads CASSLGVMQHTIYF. The CDR3 DNA follows: TGTGCCAGCAGTTTAGGGGTGATGCAACACACCATATATTTT.